This T cell receptor (beta chain) was sequenced during a study of cytotoxic CD8 clonotypes in ibrutinib-treated CLL. Study-level findings and limits: There were few public clonotypes, and on treatment they contracted or stayed stable. Clonality climbed at ibrutinib response, then dropped toward baseline at progression.

The CDR3 is 12 amino acids. CDR1 is SGHVS, CDR2 FNYEAQ, per germline. Trimming shortened V by 3 bases and J by 10 bases, and 9 bases separated the two germline ends. To note about this clone: The target antigen is unknown.

TCRdb's table, derived via immunoSEQ multiplex PCR, lists solely in-frame clones and lacks some. There are 13,000 to 15,000 clones in the sample; 55% to 75% occur only once, and approximately 5.4% lies in the top ten. V usage is TRBV7-6 and J usage is TRBJ1-4; D remains ambiguous. The TCR was taken from a human donor with chronic lymphocytic leukemia. The source material was PBMCs, sampled before ibrutinib treatment. The CDR3 sequence is CASSFERGKLFF. CDR3 bases: TGTGCCAGCAGCTTCGAACGGGGAAAACTGTTTTTT. Filled out from reference TRBV7-6 and TRBJ1-4, the complete variable domain reads GAGVSQSPRYKVTKRGQDVALRCDPISGHVSLYWYRQALGQGPEFLTYFNYEAQQDKSGLPNDRFSAERPEGSISTLTIQRTEQRDSAMYRCASSFERGKLFFGSGTQLSVL.